The clone carrying this TCR beta chain was observed a handful of times. Its antigen is unknown. These data come from a study of response to subunit inactivated influenza vaccine. Study-wide results and caveats: The authors put forward the suggestion that each seasonal influenza vaccination may bring in only a limited number of new T cells.

From the RT-PCR reads, TCRdb called clonotypes with MiXCR, one entry per CDR3 protein. The sample lists around 480,000 distinct CDR3 sequences, approximately 15% occurring once. The CDR3 covers 12 residues. V trimming: 7 bases; J trimming: 6 bases; junction bases outside the gene matches: 6. The J gene is TRBJ2-7, the V gene TRBV12-3 or TRBV12-4, with TRBD2 matching over 7 bases. The sample here was CD4+ T cells sorted from PBMCs, taken 23 months after vaccination. This receptor was identified in a man aged 50 to 75 who received an inactivated influenza vaccine. CDR3 protein: CASTLGGSEQYF. DNA of the CDR3: TGTGCCAGCACCCTGGGGGGGTCCGAGCAGTACTTC.